These 17 T cell receptor beta chains originate from one sample sequenced in a study of OX40 agonist ivuxolimab in advanced cancers. Generated by immunoSEQ multiplex PCR, the TCRdb table keeps only in-frame clones and is missing some. This sample has about 90,000 clones, with roughly 93% found just once. Specimen: CD4+ or CD8+ T cells sorted from blood, collected in a trial of the OX40 agonist ivuxolimab. The receptors originated from an adult with an advanced solid tumor such as melanoma, head and neck, liver or kidney cancer.

This chain uses TRBV18 with TRBJ2-6; D remains unclear. CDR3 size: 15 residues. The V end lost 3 bases, the J end lost 0 bases, and 6 bases lay between the germline ends. Germline V lookup: CDR1 KGHSH, CDR2 LQKENI. The CDR3 loop is CASSPRISGANVLTF. In DNA, the CDR3 is TGTGCCAGCTCACCCAGGATCTCTGGGGCCAACGTCCTGACTTTC.

The chain uses TRBV19 and TRBJ1-1, with D possibly being TRBD1 (6 bases). Trimming cost V 5 bases and J 1 base, with 11 bases left between them. This CDR3 contains 14 residues. Germline V gene data show CDR1 as LNHDA and CDR2 as SQIVND (reference sequence). CDR3 DNA sequence: TGTGCCAGTAGTCCACAGGGTACGAACACTGAAGCTTTCTTT. The encoded protein is CASSPQGTNTEAFF.

V is TRBV29-1 and J is TRBJ1-2; 8 bases line up with TRBD1. Germline CDR1 and CDR2: SQVTM and ANQGSEA. The CDR3 extends over 12 amino acids. V trimming: 3 bases; J trimming: 6 bases; junction bases outside the gene matches: 3. The CDR3 loop is CSVEAGGDGYTF. Here the CDR3 DNA reads TGCAGCGTTGAGGCAGGGGGCGATGGCTACACCTTC.

The rearrangement joins TRBV7-2 to TRBJ1-1, with D unresolved. Germline V gene sequence: CDR1 SGHTA, CDR2 FQGNSA. The CDR3 contains 13 residues. V was pared by 5 bases and J by 2 bases, with 9 bases between. CDR3 region: CASSHPYNTEAFF. The CDR3 DNA sequence: TGTGCCAGCAGCCATCCCTATAACACTGAAGCTTTCTTT.

The V and J genes are TRBV18 and TRBJ1-1; the D is unclear. The germline V and J ends were trimmed by 2 bases and 6 bases, with 4 bases remaining between them. This CDR3 is built from 11 residues. In germline, CDR1 is KGHSH, CDR2 LQKENI. CDR3 sequence (DNA): TGTGCCAGCTCACCAGAATCTGAAGCTTTCTTT. Protein: CASSPESEAFF.

The V gene is TRBV7-2, the J gene TRBJ2-7, with D unresolved. Germline V gene sequence: CDR1 SGHTA, CDR2 FQGNSA. The CDR3 contains 15 residues. V gave up 4 bases and J gave up 3 bases, with 16 bases separating them. CDR3 region: CASSSQLGPHYEQYF. Here the CDR3 DNA reads TGTGCCAGCAGCTCCCAGTTGGGCCCCCACTACGAGCAGTACTTC.

The chain combines TRBV7-8 with TRBJ1-5; TRBD1 aligns across 7 bases. The germline CDR1 and CDR2 sequences are SGHVS and FQNEAQ. The junction had 5 bases not matched to a gene; V was cut back by 5 bases and J by 7 bases. CDR3 length: 13 amino acids. The CDR3 protein is CASSQGVVQPQHF. CDR3 coding DNA: TGTGCCAGCAGCCAGGGGGTCGTACAGCCCCAGCATTTT.

This chain links TRBV5-6 with TRBJ2-1; tentatively, D is TRBD2 (5 bases). Trimming stripped 4 bases from V and 8 bases from J, with 19 bases between. Per germline, CDR1 SGHDT and CDR2 YYEEEE. This CDR3 is built from 15 residues. CDR3 protein: CASSTGMGVFHEQFF. CDR3 DNA: TGTGCCAGCAGCACGGGGATGGGAGTCTTCCATGAGCAGTTCTTC.

In its sample, this clone was seen a few times. This chain joins TRBV18 and TRBJ2-3; unclear D gene. Trimming stripped 3 bases from V and 0 bases from J, with 7 bases between. This CDR3 contains 14 residues. CDR1 and CDR2 from the germline V gene are KGHSH and LQKENI. CDR3 amino acids: CASSPADSTDTQYF. DNA of the CDR3: TGTGCCAGCTCACCGGCGGACAGCACAGATACGCAGTATTTT.

CDR3 coding DNA: TGTGCCATCAGTGGCCGGGAGACGGATACGCAGTATTTT. It specifies CAISGRETDTQYF. The V gene is TRBV10-3, the J gene TRBJ2-3, with D tentatively TRBD2 (6 bases). From germline, CDR1 is ENHRY and CDR2 SYGVKD. The CDR3 length is 13 residues. V gave up 4 bases and J gave up 6 bases, with 11 bases separating them.

The rearrangement links TRBV5-1 to TRBJ2-5; 9 positions agree with TRBD2. The CDR3 sequence is 16 residues long. The V gene end was trimmed by 4 bases and the J gene end by 4 bases; junction bases not matched to a gene: 11. CDR1 SGHRS and CDR2 YFSETQ come from the germline V gene. CDR3 DNA: TGCGCCAGCAGCCCACAGCCGGCGGGAGGGAGAGAGACCCAGTACTTC. Translated: CASSPQPAGGRETQYF.

The J gene is TRBJ2-5, the V gene TRBV7-2; the match to TRBD1 covers 7 bases. The ends lost 6 bases at V and 2 bases at J; junction bases unmatched: 6. Germline CDR1 SGHTA, CDR2 FQGNSA. This CDR3 comprises 14 residues. The CDR3 DNA follows: TGTGCCAGCAGGAGACAGGGATTACAAGAGACCCAGTACTTC. Protein product: CASRRQGLQETQYF.

The sample holds one count of this clone. V and J are TRBV18 and TRBJ2-3; perhaps TRBD2 as D (7 bases). V dropped 3 bases and J dropped 1 base, with 14 bases sitting between them. The CDR3 is made up of 16 amino acids. The germline V gene encodes CDR1 KGHSH and CDR2 LQKENI. CDR3 amino acids: CASSPSRGGGTDTQYF. The CDR3 DNA follows: TGTGCCAGCTCACCTTCAAGGGGGGGCGGCACAGATACGCAGTATTTT.

The gene calls are TRBV10-3 and TRBJ2-2; D might be TRBD2 (6 bases). Germline CDR1 is ENHRY and CDR2 is SYGVKD. With 4 bases removed from V and 4 bases from J, the gap between germline ends came to 16 bases. This CDR3 contains 16 residues. CDR3 in DNA: TGTGCCATCAGTGTTGCTCCGGGAGCCAGCACCGGGGAGCTGTTTTTT. Encoded protein: CAISVAPGASTGELFF.

The chain employs TRBV11-2 and TRBJ1-5, with D possibly matching TRBD1 (5 bases). Germline CDR1 and CDR2: SGHAT and FQNNGV. The V and J ends lost 1 base and 1 base respectively, with 8 bases between them. The CDR3 extends over 15 amino acids. This CDR3 reads CASSLVGGSNQPQHF. CDR3 DNA sequence: TGTGCCAGCAGCTTAGTCGGGGGAAGCAATCAGCCCCAGCATTTT.

The chain joins TRBV19 to TRBJ2-5; 10 nucleotides agree with TRBD2. V shed 5 bases, J shed 3 bases, and the junction held 9 bases outside the gene matches. Germline V lookup: CDR1 LNHDA, CDR2 SQIVND (reference sequence). The CDR3 consists of 16 residues. The CDR3 loop reads CASSGRRTSGKETQYF. CDR3 bases: TGTGCCAGTAGTGGCCGGCGGACTAGCGGAAAAGAGACCCAGTACTTC.

The V call is TRBV14, the J call TRBJ1-3; D gene ambiguous. Germline V gene sequence: CDR1 SGHDN, CDR2 FVKESK. V dropped 1 base and J dropped 9 bases, with 4 bases sitting between them. This CDR3 has 11 residues. In DNA, the CDR3 is TGTGCCAGCAGCCAAGGGCCCACCATATATTTT. Residues: CASSQGPTIYF.